Listed below are T cell receptor beta chains from one sample, sequenced in a study of blood T cell repertoires in COVID-19. Only in-frame clones appear in the TCRdb table, and some are missing; sequencing was by immunoSEQ multiplex PCR. Among about 200,000 clones, around nine tenths were seen once, and the ten largest hold 15% to 20%. The sample consisted of peripheral blood. The receptors shown here come from a man aged 50 or older with COVID-19, enrolled during active disease. Both conserved end residues are part of each CDR3. The D gene is left open where the match is weak. For some rows the clone size is stated as once, few or many, or as a class when expanded; others skip it.

V	length	D	size	J	CDR3	DNA
TRBV19	15	TRBD1	NA	TRBJ2-7	CASSTTGPSSYEQYF	TGTGCCAGTAGTACGACAGGGCCGAGCTCCTACGAGCAGTACTTC
TRBV23-1	16	NA	NA	TRBJ1-5	CASSQSGGHGNQPQHF	TGCGCCAGCAGTCAATCAGGAGGGCATGGCAATCAGCCCCAGCATTTT
TRBV19	17	TRBD1	NA	TRBJ1-5	CASSIVGSGGYNQPQHF	TGTGCCAGTAGTATAGTAGGATCAGGGGGTTACAACCAGCCCCAGCATTTT
TRBV28	14	NA	NA	TRBJ2-3	CASTSTSSTDTQYF	TGTGCCAGCACTTCGACATCTAGCACAGATACGCAGTATTTT
TRBV18	14	TRBD1	NA	TRBJ1-1	CASSPYRGPTEAFF	TGTGCCAGCTCACCATACAGGGGGCCGACTGAAGCTTTCTTT
TRBV3-1/TRBV3-2	15	NA	NA	TRBJ2-3	CASSQVGGATDTQYF	TGTGCCAGCAGCCAAGTTGGCGGAGCGACAGATACGCAGTATTTT
TRBV2	13	NA	NA	TRBJ1-4	CASIVGRSEKLFF	TGTGCCAGCATTGTTGGGAGGAGTGAAAAACTGTTTTTT
TRBV12-3/TRBV12-4	13	NA	NA	TRBJ1-2	CASSLREGNGYTF	TGTGCCAGCAGTTTACGGGAGGGAAATGGCTACACCTTC
TRBV5-1	17	TRBD1	once	TRBJ2-1	CASSFNRGLVPGNEQFF	TGCGCCAGCAGCTTTAACAGGGGGCTGGTTCCGGGTAATGAGCAGTTCTTC
TRBV27	17	TRBD2	NA	TRBJ2-7	CASSSTKTSGTSYEQYF	TGTGCCAGCAGTTCTACGAAGACTAGCGGGACCTCCTACGAGCAGTACTTC
TRBV19	13	TRBD2	NA	TRBJ2-1	CASRLAGGYEQFF	TGTGCCAGTCGACTAGCGGGGGGTTATGAGCAGTTCTTC